The 10 T cell receptor beta chains listed next were all sequenced from one sample in a study of T cells after somatic rescue of genetic block. Sequenced by immunoSEQ multiplex PCR; TCRdb stores in-frame clones only, minus some. The data show about 88,000 clones, with 90% seen just once and around 1.6% held by the top ten. The specimen was peripheral blood mononuclear cells (PBMCs). These receptors originate from a woman younger than 35.

This clone was counted between two and nine times. The gene calls are TRBV2 and TRBJ2-7; unclear D gene. The V end lost 5 bases, the J end lost 0 bases, and 5 bases lay between the germline ends. From germline, CDR1 is SNHLY and CDR2 FYNNEI. The CDR3 spans 12 residues. In DNA, the CDR3 is TGTGCCAGCAGTCCCCGCTCCTACGAGCAGTACTTC. Its protein is CASSPRSYEQYF. Together with reference TRBV2 and TRBJ2-7, the CDR3 gives the full variable domain: EPEVTQTPSHQVTQMGQEVILRCVPISNHLYFYWYRQILGQKVEFLVSFYNNEISEKSEIFDDQFSVERPDGSNFTLKIRSTKLEDSAMYFCASSPRSYEQYFGPGTRLTVT.

The V gene is TRBV6-5, the J gene TRBJ1-1; D call uncertain. The CDR3 is made up of 15 amino acids. Germline CDR1 is MNHEY and CDR2 is SVGAGI. The V gene lost 2 bases and the J gene lost 1 base, with 11 bases spanning the gap. Here the CDR3 DNA reads TGTGCCAGCAGTTACGGTCCGGGATGGAACACTGAAGCTTTCTTT. Translation: CASSYGPGWNTEAFF.

This CDR3 reads CASSPEGTGVNQPQHF. CDR3 coding DNA: TGTGCCAGCTCACCGGAGGGGACAGGGGTCAATCAGCCCCAGCATTTT. This rearrangement joins TRBV18 to TRBJ1-5; 10 bases map to TRBD1. The CDR3 contains 16 residues. Germline V CDR1 and CDR2: KGHSH, LQKENI. With 3 bases clipped from V and 3 bases from J, the junction kept 5 bases outside the gene matches.

V gene TRBV7-9 combines with J gene TRBJ2-5, with D unclear. V shed 5 bases and J shed 2 bases, with 12 bases lying between them. Germline CDR1 SEHNR, CDR2 FQNEAQ (reference sequence). The CDR3 length is 14 residues. This CDR3 is CASSQSQFQETQYF. The DNA of the CDR3 is TGTGCCAGCAGCCAATCACAGTTTCAAGAGACCCAGTACTTC.

The genes are TRBV28 and TRBJ2-7, with D hard to call. Germline V lookup: CDR1 MDHEN, CDR2 SYDVKM. CDR3 length: 13 residues. V lost 5 bases and J 3 bases, leaving 11 bases between the germline ends. The CDR3 spells CASSPPQNYEQYF. The CDR3, as DNA: TGTGCCAGCAGTCCCCCCCAGAACTACGAGCAGTACTTC.

This chain joins TRBV29-1 and TRBJ2-7; D may be TRBD1 (5 bases). Trimming took 1 base from V and 5 from J, leaving 12 bases between them. The CDR3 loop spans 13 amino acids. Germline assignment: CDR1 SQVTM and CDR2 ANQGSEA. CDR3 residues: CSVEATLQDEQYF. For the CDR3, the DNA is TGCAGCGTTGAAGCTACCCTACAGGACGAGCAGTACTTC.

Note on this clone: The junction shows a germline mismatch at one end, possibly a read error. The CDR3 nucleotides read TGCGCCAGCAGCCAACGGGGGGGTCAGCCCCAGCATTTT. Protein product: CASSQRGGQPQHF. The chain is built from TRBV7-2 and TRBJ1-5; possible D gene TRBD1, 5 bases. In germline, CDR1 is SGHTA, CDR2 FQGNSA. The CDR3 has 13 amino acids.

The rearrangement uses TRBV5-8 and TRBJ2-7; perhaps TRBD1 as D (5 bases). This CDR3 is 12 amino acids long. Germline V lookup: CDR1 SGHTS, CDR2 YDEGEE. V was trimmed by 0 bases and J by 5 bases, leaving 6 bases between them. The CDR3 sequence is CASSLEGDEQYF. In DNA form, the CDR3 reads TGTGCCAGCAGCTTGGAAGGGGACGAGCAGTACTTC.

The chain uses TRBV5-5 and TRBJ1-1; no reliable D call. Germline CDR1 is SGHKS and CDR2 is YYEKEE (reference sequence). The CDR3 loop spans 13 amino acids. V lost 0 bases and J lost 2, with 5 bases in between. This CDR3 is CASSLVPNTEAFF. The CDR3 coding sequence is TGTGCCAGCAGCTTGGTACCCAACACTGAAGCTTTCTTT.

The rearrangement uses TRBV30 and TRBJ1-2, with a possible D match to TRBD1 (5 bases). There are 12 residues in the CDR3. Germline lookup yields CDR1 GTSNPN and CDR2 SVGIG (reference sequence). With 5 bases removed from V and 3 bases from J, the gap between germline ends came to 10 bases. The CDR3 nucleotides read TGTGCCTGGCGTGGGGGATACTATGGCTACACCTTC. This codes for CAWRGGYYGYTF.